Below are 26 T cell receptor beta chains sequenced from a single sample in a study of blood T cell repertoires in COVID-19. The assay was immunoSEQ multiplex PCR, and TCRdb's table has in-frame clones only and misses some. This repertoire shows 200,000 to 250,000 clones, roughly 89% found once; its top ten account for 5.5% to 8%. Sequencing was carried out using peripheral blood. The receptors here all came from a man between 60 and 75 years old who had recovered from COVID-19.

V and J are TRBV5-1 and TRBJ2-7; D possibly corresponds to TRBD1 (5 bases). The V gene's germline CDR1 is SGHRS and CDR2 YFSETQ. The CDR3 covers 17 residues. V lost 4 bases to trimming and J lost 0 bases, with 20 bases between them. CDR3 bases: TGCGCCAGCAGCCCCCTCGCCAGGCAGGGCTCCTCCTACGAGCAGTACTTC. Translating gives CASSPLARQGSSYEQYF. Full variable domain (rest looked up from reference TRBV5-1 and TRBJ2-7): KAGVTQTPRYLIKTRGQQVTLSCSPISGHRSVSWYQQTPGQGLQFLFEYFSETQRNKGNFPGRFSGRQFSNSRSEMNVSTLELGDSALYLCASSPLARQGSSYEQYFGPGTRLTVT.

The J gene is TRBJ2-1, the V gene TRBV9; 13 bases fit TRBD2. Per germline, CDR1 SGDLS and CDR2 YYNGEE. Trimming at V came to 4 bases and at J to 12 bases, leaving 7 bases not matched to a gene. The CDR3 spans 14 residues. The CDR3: CASSLRTSGGSQFF. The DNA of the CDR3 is TGTGCCAGCAGCTTAAGGACTAGCGGGGGTTCGCAGTTCTTC.

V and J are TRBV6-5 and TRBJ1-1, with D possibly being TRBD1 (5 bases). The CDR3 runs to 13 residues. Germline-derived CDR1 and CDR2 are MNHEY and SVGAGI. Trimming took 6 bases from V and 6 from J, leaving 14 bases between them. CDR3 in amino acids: CASRATPGAEAFF. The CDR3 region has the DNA TGTGCCAGCAGGGCTACACCGGGGGCTGAAGCTTTCTTT.

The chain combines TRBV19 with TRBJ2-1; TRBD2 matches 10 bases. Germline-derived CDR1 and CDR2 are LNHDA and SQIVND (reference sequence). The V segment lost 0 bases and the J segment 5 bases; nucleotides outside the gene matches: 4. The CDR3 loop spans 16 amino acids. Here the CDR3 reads CASSIESLAGNNEQFF. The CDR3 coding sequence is TGTGCCAGTAGTATAGAATCACTAGCGGGAAACAATGAGCAGTTCTTC.

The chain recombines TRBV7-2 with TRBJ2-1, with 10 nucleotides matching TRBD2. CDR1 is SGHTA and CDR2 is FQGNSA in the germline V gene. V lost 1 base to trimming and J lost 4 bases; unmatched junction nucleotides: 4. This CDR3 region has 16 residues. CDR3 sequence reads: CASSLVLAGAYNEQFF. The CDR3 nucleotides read TGTGCCAGCAGCTTAGTTCTAGCGGGGGCTTACAATGAGCAGTTCTTC.

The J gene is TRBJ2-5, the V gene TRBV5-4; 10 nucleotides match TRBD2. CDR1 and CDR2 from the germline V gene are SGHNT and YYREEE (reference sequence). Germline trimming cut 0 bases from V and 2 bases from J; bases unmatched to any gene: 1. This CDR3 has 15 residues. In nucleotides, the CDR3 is TGTGCCAGCAGCTTGGTTAGCGGGGGGCAAGAGACCCAGTACTTC. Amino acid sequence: CASSLVSGGQETQYF.

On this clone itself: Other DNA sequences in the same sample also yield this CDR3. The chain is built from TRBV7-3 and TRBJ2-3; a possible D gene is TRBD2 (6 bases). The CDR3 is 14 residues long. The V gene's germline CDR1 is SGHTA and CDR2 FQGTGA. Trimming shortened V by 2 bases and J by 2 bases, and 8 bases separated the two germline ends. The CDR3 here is CASSLGGATDTQYF. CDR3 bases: TGTGCCAGCAGCTTAGGCGGGGCCACAGATACGCAGTATTTT.

The CDR3 spells CASSNAARTSGNTGELFF. The CDR3 nucleotides are TGTGCCAGTAGTAACGCGGCAAGGACTAGCGGGAACACCGGGGAGCTGTTTTTT. The chain has TRBV19 and TRBJ2-2; 10 nucleotides agree with TRBD2. This CDR3 has 18 amino acids. CDR1 is LNHDA and CDR2 is SQIVND in the germline V gene (reference sequence). Trimming removed 4 bases from V and 1 base from J; junction bases left unmatched: 9.

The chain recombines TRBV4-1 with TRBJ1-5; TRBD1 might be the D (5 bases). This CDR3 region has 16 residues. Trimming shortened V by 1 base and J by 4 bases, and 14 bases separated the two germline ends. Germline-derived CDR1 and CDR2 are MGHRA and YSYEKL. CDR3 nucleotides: TGCGCCAGCAGCCAAGCCGAGGAGGGGAGGAATCAGCCCCAGCATTTT. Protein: CASSQAEEGRNQPQHF.

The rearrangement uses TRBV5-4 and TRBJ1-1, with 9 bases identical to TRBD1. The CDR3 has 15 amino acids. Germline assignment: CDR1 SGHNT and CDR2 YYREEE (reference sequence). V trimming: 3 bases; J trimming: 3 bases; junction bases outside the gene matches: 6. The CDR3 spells CASSSAGTGYTEAFF. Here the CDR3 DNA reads TGTGCCAGCAGCTCCGCCGGGACAGGGTACACTGAAGCTTTCTTT.

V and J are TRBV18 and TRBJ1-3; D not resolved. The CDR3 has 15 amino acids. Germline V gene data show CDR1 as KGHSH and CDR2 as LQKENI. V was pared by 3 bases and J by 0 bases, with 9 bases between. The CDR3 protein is CASSPTVASGNTIYF. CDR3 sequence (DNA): TGTGCCAGCTCACCTACAGTGGCCTCTGGAAACACCATATATTTT.

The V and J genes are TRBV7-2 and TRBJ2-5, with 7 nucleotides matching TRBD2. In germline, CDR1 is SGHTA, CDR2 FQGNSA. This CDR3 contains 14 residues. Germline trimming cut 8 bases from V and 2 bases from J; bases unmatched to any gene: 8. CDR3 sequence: CASLPVGGQETQYF. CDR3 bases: TGTGCCAGCCTCCCAGTGGGGGGGCAAGAGACCCAGTACTTC.

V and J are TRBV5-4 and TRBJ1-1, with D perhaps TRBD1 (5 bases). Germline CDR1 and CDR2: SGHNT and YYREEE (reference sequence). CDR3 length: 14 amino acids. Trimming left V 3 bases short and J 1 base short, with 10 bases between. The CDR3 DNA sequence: TGTGCCAGCAGCTGGTTCGGGGGGAACACTGAAGCTTTCTTT. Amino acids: CASSWFGGNTEAFF.

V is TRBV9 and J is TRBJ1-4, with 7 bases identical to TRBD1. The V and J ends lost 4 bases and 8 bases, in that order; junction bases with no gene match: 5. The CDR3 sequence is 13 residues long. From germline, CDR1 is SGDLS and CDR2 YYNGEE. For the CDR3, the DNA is TGTGCCAGCAGCACCGGGACAGCCGAAAAACTGTTTTTT. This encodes CASSTGTAEKLFF.

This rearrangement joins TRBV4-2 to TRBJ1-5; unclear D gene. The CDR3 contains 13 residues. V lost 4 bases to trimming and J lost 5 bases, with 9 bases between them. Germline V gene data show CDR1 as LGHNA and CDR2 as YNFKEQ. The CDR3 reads CASSREPDQPQHF. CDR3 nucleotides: TGTGCCAGCAGCCGGGAGCCCGATCAGCCCCAGCATTTT.

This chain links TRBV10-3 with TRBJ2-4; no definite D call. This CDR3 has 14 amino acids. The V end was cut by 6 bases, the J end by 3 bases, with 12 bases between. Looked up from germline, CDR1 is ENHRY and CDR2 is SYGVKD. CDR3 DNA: TGTGCCATCAGCCTACAGCTTGACAAAAACATTCAGTACTTC. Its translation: CAISLQLDKNIQYF.

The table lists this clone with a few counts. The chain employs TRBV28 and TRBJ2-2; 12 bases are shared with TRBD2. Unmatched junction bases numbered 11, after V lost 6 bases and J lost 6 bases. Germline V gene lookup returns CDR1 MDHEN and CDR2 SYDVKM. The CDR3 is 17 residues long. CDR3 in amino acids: CASSSWELAGGPGELFF. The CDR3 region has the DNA TGTGCCAGCAGCTCATGGGAACTAGCGGGAGGACCCGGGGAGCTGTTTTTT.

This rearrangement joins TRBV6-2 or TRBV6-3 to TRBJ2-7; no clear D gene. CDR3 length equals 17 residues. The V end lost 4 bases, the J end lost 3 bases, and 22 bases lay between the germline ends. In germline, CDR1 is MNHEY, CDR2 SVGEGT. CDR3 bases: TGTGCCAGCAGTTCGCTACTGATTAAGTCTGGCGGCTACGAGCAGTACTTC. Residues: CASSSLLIKSGGYEQYF.

The CDR3 loop reads CASSQEGVGYTF. DNA for the CDR3: TGCGCCAGCAGCCAAGAAGGGGTAGGCTACACCTTC. J is TRBJ1-2 and V is TRBV4-1; perhaps TRBD1 as D (5 bases). This CDR3 has 12 residues. Germline lookup yields CDR1 MGHRA and CDR2 YSYEKL. Trimming took off 0 bases at V and 8 bases at J, with 7 bases between the two ends.

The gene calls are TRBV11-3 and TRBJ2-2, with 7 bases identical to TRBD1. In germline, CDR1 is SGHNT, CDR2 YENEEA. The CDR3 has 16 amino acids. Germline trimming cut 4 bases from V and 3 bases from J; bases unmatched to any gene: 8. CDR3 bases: TGTGCCAGCAGCTCGGGACAGAGGGTGCACACCGGGGAGCTGTTTTTT. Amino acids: CASSSGQRVHTGELFF.

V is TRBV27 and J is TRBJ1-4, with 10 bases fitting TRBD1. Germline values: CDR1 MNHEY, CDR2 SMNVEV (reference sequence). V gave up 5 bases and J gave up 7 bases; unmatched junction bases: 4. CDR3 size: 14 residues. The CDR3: CASSLRDRGEKLFF. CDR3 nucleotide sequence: TGTGCCAGCAGTCTCCGGGACAGGGGTGAAAAACTGTTTTTT.

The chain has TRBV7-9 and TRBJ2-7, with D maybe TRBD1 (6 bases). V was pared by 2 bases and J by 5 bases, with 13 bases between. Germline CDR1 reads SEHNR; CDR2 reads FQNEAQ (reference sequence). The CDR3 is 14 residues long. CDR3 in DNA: TGTGCCAGCAGCTTATACAACAGGGCGGACGAGCAGTACTTC. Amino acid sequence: CASSLYNRADEQYF.

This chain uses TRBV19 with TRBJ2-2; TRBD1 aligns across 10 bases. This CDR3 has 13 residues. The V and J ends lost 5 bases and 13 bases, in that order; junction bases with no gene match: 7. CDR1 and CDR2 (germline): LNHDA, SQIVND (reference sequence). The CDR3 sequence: CASSRPGQGLLFF. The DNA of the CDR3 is TGTGCCAGTAGTCGACCGGGACAGGGGTTGCTGTTTTTT.

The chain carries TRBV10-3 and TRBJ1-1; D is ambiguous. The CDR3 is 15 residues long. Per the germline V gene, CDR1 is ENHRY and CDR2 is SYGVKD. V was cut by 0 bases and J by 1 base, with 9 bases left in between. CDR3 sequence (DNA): TGTGCCATCAGTGAGTCGAGGGTTGGGAACACTGAAGCTTTCTTT. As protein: CAISESRVGNTEAFF.

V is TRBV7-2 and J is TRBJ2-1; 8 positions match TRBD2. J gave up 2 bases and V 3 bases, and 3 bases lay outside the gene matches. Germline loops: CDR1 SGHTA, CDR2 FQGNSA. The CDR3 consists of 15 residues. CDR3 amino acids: CASSFGLAPYNEQFF. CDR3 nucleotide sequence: TGTGCCAGCAGCTTCGGACTAGCTCCCTACAATGAGCAGTTCTTC. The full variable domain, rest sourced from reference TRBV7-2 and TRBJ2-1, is GAGVSQSPSNKVTEKGKDVELRCDPISGHTALYWYRQSLGQGLEFLIYFQGNSAPDKSGLPSDRFSAERTGGSVSTLTIQRTQQEDSAVYLCASSFGLAPYNEQFFGPGTRLTVL.

The CDR3 region is CASSLAGTGGEAFF. CDR3 nucleotide sequence: TGCGCCAGCAGCTTGGCCGGGACAGGGGGCGAAGCTTTCTTT. The chain is built from TRBV5-1 and TRBJ1-1; 12 positions match TRBD1. Per germline, CDR1 SGHRS and CDR2 YFSETQ. V lost 0 bases, J lost 8 bases, and 2 bases stayed unmatched. This CDR3 is built from 14 residues.